Listed below are T cell receptor beta chains from one sample, sequenced in a study of shared clonotypes between healthy human individuals. The assay was immunoSEQ multiplex PCR, and TCRdb's table has in-frame clones only and misses some. The profile shows roughly 2.2 million clones, over 90% of them singletons. The sequencing sample was made of naive CD4+ T cells from PBMCs. These receptor sequences come from a man between 18 and 29 years old in good health. Some clones in this sample may be carry-over from other donors' samples. The CDR3 runs from the conserved cysteine through the conserved F or W.

v_gene: TRBV5-1
CDR3aa: CASSPDSQTQYF

v_gene: TRBV15
CDR3aa: CATSRDLAPQETQYF

v_gene: TRBV28
CDR3aa: CASSNSGSSYEQYF

v_gene: TRBV5-1
CDR3aa: CASSLEVSDIQYF

v_gene: TRBV27
CDR3aa: CASSFLGEETQYF

v_gene: TRBV4-1
CDR3aa: CASSRTSGTSSTTPSYEQYF

v_gene: TRBV6-1
CDR3aa: CASSEWDTPSSGANVLTF

v_gene: TRBV5-4
CDR3aa: CASSLAGEGQPQHF

v_gene: TRBV5-4
CDR3aa: CASSSGTSGYNEQFF

v_gene: TRBV9
CDR3aa: CASSVAGDHYGYTF

v_gene: TRBV28
CDR3aa: CAWGRRGISNQPQHF

v_gene: TRBV5-5
CDR3aa: CASSWGDSEGTDTQYF

v_gene: TRBV11-1
CDR3aa: CASSFQRVSYEQYF

v_gene: TRBV28
CDR3aa: CASSFLTGTVTPEQYF

v_gene: TRBV10-3
CDR3aa: CAISGTGGAGELFF

v_gene: TRBV19
CDR3aa: CASTDRGLSGNTIYF

v_gene: TRBV5-1
CDR3aa: CASSSDRDTEAFF

v_gene: TRBV6-1
CDR3aa: CASSETNRAISTDTQYF

v_gene: TRBV4-3
CDR3aa: CASSQDAQGKLFF

v_gene: TRBV28
CDR3aa: CASSFLRSNQPQHF

v_gene: TRBV5-1
CDR3aa: CASSPTGGAGTGELFF

v_gene: TRBV18
CDR3aa: CASSPGLQAEAFF

v_gene: TRBV28
CDR3aa: CASSFLIGRGLVGPYEQYF

v_gene: TRBV28
CDR3aa: CASGGAPNYGYTF

v_gene: TRBV28
CDR3aa: CASSATVMNTEAFF

v_gene: TRBV6-5
CDR3aa: CASSYSLGTSYNEQFF

v_gene: TRBV7-7
CDR3aa: CASSLPGLAGAETQYF

v_gene: TRBV19
CDR3aa: CASSISGGDEAQHF

v_gene: TRBV5-4
CDR3aa: CASSLVGGLEETQYF

v_gene: TRBV5-6
CDR3aa: CASAGGRANVLTF

v_gene: TRBV30
CDR3aa: CAWSSRTVDEQYF

v_gene: TRBV19
CDR3aa: CASSTRDRGYIGELFF

v_gene: TRBV7-9
CDR3aa: CASSLPRGFLPATEQFF

v_gene: TRBV5-1
CDR3aa: CASSPGQGYGYTF

v_gene: TRBV5-1
CDR3aa: CASSLVSGLTYEQYF

v_gene: TRBV5-1
CDR3aa: CASSLEGAKGLNYGYTF

v_gene: TRBV2
CDR3aa: CASSEASFHPRGYEQYF

v_gene: TRBV2
CDR3aa: CARHSSLLAGVTDTQYF

v_gene: TRBV5-1
CDR3aa: CASSSGLAGVQETQYF

v_gene: TRBV9
CDR3aa: CASSGDQFPFNEQFF

v_gene: TRBV6-6
CDR3aa: CASTGTDLTWPQHF

v_gene: TRBV5-4
CDR3aa: CASSLGRVRGTDTQYF